One sample yielded the 30 T cell receptor beta chains listed below, sequenced in a study of T cell repertoires in cytomegalovirus infection. From the reads, TCRdb called clonotypes with MiXCR, one entry per CDR3 protein. In the table there are some 700,000 distinct CDR3 sequences, 33% of which are singletons. Their recognized antigens are unknown. Here the sequenced sample was cultured PBMCs, taken from culture after CMV antigen stimulation. These receptor sequences come from a human donor in good health (CMV status not recorded). Some clones in this sample may be carry-over from other donors' samples.

This clonotype has more than one count but fewer than ten. This sequence joins TRBV20-1 and TRBJ2-3; 8 nucleotides align to TRBD2. The CDR3 covers 17 residues. The germline CDR1 and CDR2 sequences are DFQATT and SNEGSKA (reference sequence). Trimming cost V 0 bases and J 3 bases; bases outside gene matches: 11. The CDR3 DNA sequence: TGCAGTGCTAGAGATTCTCTGACCGCGGGGGGAACAGATACGCAGTATTTT. Amino acids: CSARDSLTAGGTDTQYF.

V usage is TRBV19 and J usage is TRBJ2-5; D unclear. This CDR3 has 11 amino acids. The V end was cut by 3 bases, the J end by 5 bases, with 4 bases between. Looked up from germline, CDR1 is LNHDA and CDR2 is SQIVND (reference sequence). The CDR3 loop is CASSMGETQYF. CDR3 DNA sequence: TGTGCCAGTAGTATGGGGGAGACCCAGTACTTC.

The V call is TRBV20-1, the J call TRBJ2-5; possibly TRBD1 or TRBD2 for D (6 bases each). Trimming left V 3 bases short and J 4 bases short, with 21 bases between. This CDR3 has 16 amino acids. Germline V gene data show CDR1 as DFQATT and CDR2 as SNEGSKA (reference sequence). The CDR3 spells CSARSPLWGAGETQYF. CDR3 nucleotides: TGCAGTGCTAGGTCCCCCCTCTGGGGGGCGGGAGAGACCCAGTACTTC.

The J gene is TRBJ2-7, the V gene TRBV7-6; D gene unclear. V shed 5 bases and J shed 3 bases, with 11 bases lying between them. The CDR3 runs 13 residues. Per germline, CDR1 SGHVS and CDR2 FNYEAQ. The CDR3 is CASSLQANYEQYF. The CDR3 DNA sequence: TGTGCCAGCAGCCTCCAGGCAAACTACGAGCAGTACTTC. Based on the CDR3 plus reference TRBV7-6 and TRBJ2-7, the full variable domain is GAGVSQSPRYKVTKRGQDVALRCDPISGHVSLYWYRQALGQGPEFLTYFNYEAQQDKSGLPNDRFSAERPEGSISTLTIQRTEQRDSAMYRCASSLQANYEQYFGPGTRLTVT.

This rearrangement joins TRBV5-1 to TRBJ2-5, with D unresolved. The ends were cut back, 5 bases at V and 9 bases at J, with 11 bases in the middle. The CDR3 runs 11 residues. Germline V gene sequence: CDR1 SGHRS, CDR2 YFSETQ. In nucleotides, the CDR3 is TGCGCCAGCAGAGCAGAGAGGTCCCAGTACTTC. Its translation: CASRAERSQYF.

V is TRBV6-1 and J is TRBJ2-7, with a weak D call TRBD1 (5 bases). V shed 5 bases and J shed 3 bases, with 8 bases lying between them. The germline gives CDR1 MNHNS, CDR2 SASEGT. The CDR3 has 12 residues. This CDR3 is CASSRTYYEQYF. In nucleotides, the CDR3 is TGTGCCAGCAGTAGGACATACTACGAGCAGTACTTC.

The chain is built from TRBV29-1 and TRBJ2-3; 10 bases agree with TRBD2. Germline CDR1 SQVTM, CDR2 ANQGSEA. The ends lost 6 bases at V and 6 bases at J; junction bases unmatched: 6. This CDR3 spans 13 amino acids. Here the CDR3 DNA reads TGCAGCGTCGGGACTAGCGCGTACGATACGCAGTATTTT. Residues: CSVGTSAYDTQYF.

This clonotype has at least ten counts. V usage is TRBV7-8 and J usage is TRBJ2-4, with 7 bases matching TRBD2. CDR3 length equals 18 residues. CDR1 and CDR2 (germline): SGHVS, FQNEAQ. With 1 base clipped from V and 7 bases from J, the junction kept 16 bases outside the gene matches. The CDR3 is CASSLGVYVSQGGNIQYF. DNA of the CDR3: TGTGCCAGCAGCTTAGGAGTATATGTGAGTCAGGGAGGGAACATTCAGTACTTC.

This clonotype has just a few counts. The rearrangement links TRBV6-2 or TRBV6-3 to TRBJ1-1; TRBD1 is a possible D gene (6 bases). Germline V gives CDR1 MNHEY, CDR2 SVGEGT. There are 13 residues in the CDR3. Trimming removed 2 bases at V and 6 bases at J, with 10 bases between. The CDR3 here is CASSYGGHPEAFF. CDR3 in DNA: TGTGCCAGCAGTTACGGGGGGCACCCTGAAGCTTTCTTT.

A few counts support this clonotype. The genes are TRBV7-9 and TRBJ1-5; no clear D. The CDR3 extends over 15 amino acids. Per germline, CDR1 SEHNR and CDR2 FQNEAQ (reference sequence). V lost 5 bases to trimming and J lost 7 bases, with 18 bases between them. CDR3 region: CASSPSGFLGQPQHF. In DNA form, the CDR3 reads TGTGCCAGCAGCCCTAGCGGGTTTCTGGGGCAGCCCCAGCATTTT.

There are a few counts of this clonotype. The V gene is TRBV20-1, the J gene TRBJ2-3; D unclear. Trimming took 0 bases from V and 4 from J, leaving 8 bases between them. The CDR3 contains 13 residues. Germline-derived CDR1 and CDR2 are DFQATT and SNEGSKA (reference sequence). DNA for the CDR3: TGCAGTGCTAGAGATGATCCATCAGATACGCAGTATTTT. It specifies CSARDDPSDTQYF.

The V and J genes are TRBV18 and TRBJ1-1; 10 bases are a match to TRBD1. This CDR3 is 16 amino acids long. J was trimmed by 6 bases and V by 3 bases; bases with no gene match: 10. Germline CDR1 is KGHSH and CDR2 is LQKENI. CDR3 residues: CASSPFWRDRGSEAFF. CDR3 coding DNA: TGTGCCAGCTCACCTTTTTGGCGGGACAGGGGTTCTGAAGCTTTCTTT.

This clonotype has a handful of counts. The rearrangement joins TRBV10-3 to TRBJ2-7, with a possible D match to TRBD2 (5 bases). Trimming took 2 bases from V and 5 from J, leaving 13 bases between them. The CDR3 extends over 14 amino acids. From germline, CDR1 is ENHRY and CDR2 SYGVKD. The CDR3 DNA reads as TGTGCCATCAGTGAGGCCGGGGTAACCCACGAGCAGTACTTC. This encodes CAISEAGVTHEQYF.

V is TRBV4-2 and J is TRBJ1-6; no reliable D call. This CDR3 region has 17 residues. The germline gives CDR1 LGHNA, CDR2 YNFKEQ. V lost 0 bases and J lost 6, with 15 bases in between. The CDR3 protein is CASSQEVGGVFNSPLHF. CDR3 coding DNA: TGTGCCAGCAGCCAAGAAGTCGGCGGGGTCTTTAATTCACCCCTCCACTTT.

The table lists this clonotype with a few counts. CDR3 protein: CASRGTGRIVNEQFF. The CDR3 DNA is TGTGCCAGCAGGGGAACGGGACGGATTGTCAATGAGCAGTTCTTC. The chain combines TRBV12-3 or TRBV12-4 with TRBJ2-1; D is possibly TRBD1 or TRBD2 (5 bases each). This CDR3 comprises 15 residues. The V gene lost 6 bases and the J gene lost 6 bases, with 18 bases spanning the gap.

This clonotype has a handful of counts. This sequence joins TRBV12-3 or TRBV12-4 and TRBJ2-1, with 7 bases aligning to TRBD2. This CDR3 is 15 amino acids long. Trimming took 7 bases from V and 2 from J; bases not matched to a gene: 8. The CDR3 DNA reads TGTGCCAGCACCTTGGGGCTAGCGGCCTACAATGAGCAGTTCTTC. As protein: CASTLGLAAYNEQFF.

The V call is TRBV7-2, the J call TRBJ1-5; D might be TRBD1 (5 bases). There are 14 residues in the CDR3. V gave up 3 bases and J gave up 7 bases, with 13 bases separating them. Germline V gene sequence: CDR1 SGHTA, CDR2 FQGNSA. CDR3: CASSLRGSGQPQHF. CDR3 nucleotides: TGTGCCAGCAGCTTGCGGGGGTCTGGGCAGCCCCAGCATTTT. The whole variable domain, remainder taken from reference TRBV7-2 and TRBJ1-5, is GAGVSQSPSNKVTEKGKDVELRCDPISGHTALYWYRQSLGQGLEFLIYFQGNSAPDKSGLPSDRFSAERTGGSVSTLTIQRTQQEDSAVYLCASSLRGSGQPQHFGDGTRLSIL.

The gene calls are TRBV12-3 or TRBV12-4 and TRBJ2-2, with 13 bases aligning to TRBD2. The trim removed 7 bases at V and 5 bases at J, leaving 4 bases unmatched. The CDR3 length is 15 residues. CDR3 nucleotide sequence: TGTGCCAGCACCCAGGGACTAGCGGGGACCGGGGAGCTGTTTTTT. It codes for CASTQGLAGTGELFF.

The V call is TRBV7-9, the J call TRBJ2-1, with TRBD2 identical over 10 bases. The CDR3 extends over 18 amino acids. V trimming: 8 bases; J trimming: 8 bases; junction bases outside the gene matches: 21. From germline, CDR1 is SEHNR and CDR2 FQNEAQ (reference sequence). CDR3 in DNA: TGTGCCAGCCCACGGGACACAGCGGGAGGGCCGCGTCGCGATGAGCAGTTCTTC. Protein sequence: CASPRDTAGGPRRDEQFF.

In this sample, this clonotype turned up once. The CDR3 here is CASSFSPHRPFETQYF. The CDR3 bases are TGCGCCAGCAGCTTTTCTCCCCACCGGCCTTTTGAGACCCAGTACTTC. The rearrangement links TRBV5-1 to TRBJ2-5; D unclear. The CDR3 has 16 residues. Trimming cost V 2 bases and J 5 bases, with 19 bases left between them. Germline V gives CDR1 SGHRS, CDR2 YFSETQ.

V gene TRBV7-2 combines with J gene TRBJ1-4; perhaps TRBD1 as D (6 bases). Germline loops: CDR1 SGHTA, CDR2 FQGNSA. The V end lost 5 bases, the J end lost 8 bases, and 18 bases lay between the germline ends. There are 15 residues in the CDR3. The CDR3 DNA reads TGTGCCAGCAGCATCACGACAGGCCGAGGGGAAAAACTGTTTTTT. Its translation: CASSITTGRGEKLFF.

A single count supports this clonotype. The chain combines TRBV6-1 with TRBJ1-5; the D is unclear. CDR1 MNHNS and CDR2 SASEGT come from the germline V gene. Trimming shortened V by 4 bases and J by 1 base, and 11 bases separated the two germline ends. The CDR3 runs 15 residues. The CDR3 DNA reads TGTGCCAGCAGTGCCTCTCGAGGGAGCAATCAGCCCCAGCATTTT. Its protein is CASSASRGSNQPQHF.

The J gene is TRBJ1-1, the V gene TRBV5-6; 7 nucleotides match TRBD1. Germline V gene sequence: CDR1 SGHDT, CDR2 YYEEEE. The CDR3 length is 16 residues. Unmatched junction bases numbered 10, after V lost 1 base and J lost 4 bases. This CDR3 reads CASSLMSGGFTTEAFF. DNA for the CDR3: TGTGCCAGCAGCTTGATGTCAGGGGGATTTACCACTGAAGCTTTCTTT.

V gene TRBV7-2 combines with J gene TRBJ1-1, with D possibly TRBD1 on 6 matching bases. The V end was cut by 5 bases, the J end by 11 bases, with 15 bases between. The CDR3 is 12 residues long. CDR1 and CDR2 from the germline V gene are SGHTA and FQGNSA. The CDR3 loop reads CASSPWGRRAFF. In nucleotides, the CDR3 is TGTGCCAGCAGCCCGTGGGGGCGACGGGCTTTCTTT.

This chain joins TRBV6-2 or TRBV6-3 and TRBJ2-2; 7 positions agree with TRBD1. The V and J ends lost 10 bases and 1 base, in that order; junction bases with no gene match: 12. The germline V gene encodes CDR1 MNHEY and CDR2 SVGEGT. CDR3 length: 16 amino acids. This CDR3 is CATKTGNWVNTGELFF. CDR3 DNA sequence: TGTGCCACCAAGACAGGGAATTGGGTGAACACCGGGGAGCTGTTTTTT.

V usage is TRBV4-1 and J usage is TRBJ2-6; 8 bases agree with TRBD1. CDR1 and CDR2 from the germline V gene are MGHRA and YSYEKL. The length of the CDR3 is 18 residues. After removal of 4 bases from V and 0 bases from J, the junction contained 8 bases not matched to a gene. DNA of the CDR3: TGCGCCAGCAGCCGTCCGGGACAGGTCGGCTCTGGGGCCAACGTCCTGACTTTC. This codes for CASSRPGQVGSGANVLTF.

This clonotype was observed a few times. The V call is TRBV6-1, the J call TRBJ1-1, with unresolved D. V gave up 0 bases and J gave up 9 bases, with 23 bases separating them. Germline V gives CDR1 MNHNS, CDR2 SASEGT. The CDR3 is 17 residues long. As DNA, the CDR3 is TGTGCCAGCAGTGAAGCTACGGCTCAGGCAAGCCCCTTCAAAGCTTTCTTT. Its translation is CASSEATAQASPFKAFF.

A few counts support this clonotype. J is TRBJ1-6 and V is TRBV7-9, with 9 nucleotides matching TRBD1. The J segment lost 15 bases and the V segment lost 2 bases, leaving 2 bases of the junction unmatched. The CDR3 is made up of 12 amino acids. CDR1 and CDR2 from the germline V gene are SEHNR and FQNEAQ (reference sequence). The CDR3 region has the DNA TGTGCCAGCAGCTTACCGGACAGGGGCCTCCACTTT. Protein sequence: CASSLPDRGLHF.

The chain links TRBV19 to TRBJ2-7; D could derive from TRBD1 or TRBD2 (5 bases each). V was pared by 5 bases and J by 3 bases, with 11 bases between. The CDR3 has 13 amino acids. Looked up from germline, CDR1 is LNHDA and CDR2 is SQIVND (reference sequence). The CDR3 DNA reads as TGTGCCAGTAGTCGGGGACCCCACTACGAGCAGTACTTC. This codes for CASSRGPHYEQYF. The full variable domain, with the rest looked up from reference TRBV19 and TRBJ2-7, is DGGITQSPKYLFRKEGQNVTLSCEQNLNHDAMYWYRQDPGQGLRLIYYSQIVNDFQKGDIAEGYSVSREKKESFPLTVTSAQKNPTAFYLCASSRGPHYEQYFGPGTRLTVT.

The chain combines TRBV29-1 with TRBJ1-1; 7 nucleotides agree with TRBD1. V lost 5 bases and J lost 5; bases outside the gene matches: 11. CDR1 SQVTM and CDR2 ANQGSEA come from the germline V gene. This CDR3 has 14 residues. CDR3 nucleotide sequence: TGCAGCGTTCAGCGCGGACAGGTAGTTACTGAAGCTTTCTTT. The encoded protein is CSVQRGQVVTEAFF.